The 25 T cell receptor beta chains presented below share a single source sample, sequenced in a study of long-term antiretroviral therapy in people with HIV. Sequencing relied on immunoSEQ assay v3.0, run at survey level. Method: immunoSEQ multiplex PCR; TCRdb's copy keeps in-frame clones and lacks some. This sample has 30,000 to 40,000 clones, with 75% to 85% found just once. The specimen comprised unsorted PBMCs, sampled about 3.5 years after starting antiretroviral therapy. The source of these receptors is a man between 18 and 35 years old with HIV.

The chain combines TRBV7-2 with TRBJ1-2; D remains unclear. CDR1 is SGHTA and CDR2 is FQGNSA in the germline V gene. V was pared by 5 bases and J by 3 bases, with 10 bases between. CDR3 size: 13 residues. CDR3 sequence (DNA): TGTGCCAGCAGCCAACGGACGGACTATGGCTACACCTTC. Encoded protein: CASSQRTDYGYTF.

The V gene is TRBV7-9, the J gene TRBJ1-1; D uncertain. The CDR3 spans 15 residues. Germline lookup yields CDR1 SEHNR and CDR2 FQNEAQ (reference sequence). Deletions cut 1 base from V and 1 base from J, with 10 bases between. The CDR3 DNA reads as TGTGCCAGCAGCTTAGGTTTTGCGGCGAACACTGAAGCTTTCTTT. Protein sequence: CASSLGFAANTEAFF. The whole variable domain, filled in from reference TRBV7-9 and TRBJ1-1, reads DTGVSQNPRHKITKRGQNVTFRCDPISEHNRLYWYRQTLGQGPEFLTYFQNEAQLEKSRLLSDRFSAERPKGSFSTLEIQRTEQGDSAMYLCASSLGFAANTEAFFGQGTRLTVV.

The chain carries TRBV28 and TRBJ2-1; 11 nucleotides match TRBD2. This CDR3 has 16 residues. Germline V CDR1 and CDR2: MDHEN, SYDVKM. The ends lost 5 bases at V and 5 bases at J; junction bases unmatched: 8. Here the CDR3 DNA reads TGTGCCAGCAGTATTACCGGGACTAGCGGCAACAATGAGCAGTTCTTC. It encodes CASSITGTSGNNEQFF.

The gene calls are TRBV27 and TRBJ1-1; a weak D match, TRBD1 (6 bases). CDR1 and CDR2 (germline): MNHEY, SMNVEV (reference sequence). The CDR3 is 16 amino acids. V shed 3 bases and J shed 6 bases, with 20 bases lying between them. CDR3 amino acids: CASSFMGAVHGAEAFF. CDR3 in DNA: TGTGCCAGCAGTTTTATGGGGGCCGTCCATGGCGCTGAAGCTTTCTTT.

The chain recombines TRBV29-1 with TRBJ2-4; 8 bases are a match to TRBD2. V lost 6 bases and J lost 5; bases outside the gene matches: 6. In germline, CDR1 is SQVTM, CDR2 ANQGSEA. This CDR3 comprises 13 residues. The CDR3 region has the DNA TGCAGCGTGGTTGGGCGGGGGGAAAACATTCAGTACTTC. This encodes CSVVGRGENIQYF.

The chain combines TRBV5-1 with TRBJ2-2; D unresolved. Germline V lookup: CDR1 SGHRS, CDR2 YFSETQ. Trimming took off 0 bases at V and 1 base at J, with 4 bases between the two ends. This CDR3 has 14 residues. As DNA, the CDR3 is TGCGCCAGCAGCTTGGTGGGGAACACCGGGGAGCTGTTTTTT. Protein: CASSLVGNTGELFF.

The chain is built from TRBV27 and TRBJ1-2; 7 bases match TRBD1. V lost 1 base to trimming and J lost 5 bases; unmatched junction nucleotides: 10. CDR1 and CDR2 from the germline V gene are MNHEY and SMNVEV (reference sequence). The length of the CDR3 is 16 residues. CDR3 in DNA: TGTGCCAGCAGTTTATATCCGACAGGGTCCTTGTATGGCTACACCTTC. Encoded protein: CASSLYPTGSLYGYTF.

In this sample, this clone turned up a few times. The chain links TRBV2 to TRBJ1-1; D is unclear. The V gene's germline CDR1 is SNHLY and CDR2 FYNNEI. Trimming pared 6 bases from V and 4 bases from J, leaving 18 bases between. The CDR3 sequence is 15 residues long. In DNA form, the CDR3 reads TGTGCCAGCAGCGTGGACCCTGCGATGGGCACTGAAGCTTTCTTT. It yields the protein CASSVDPAMGTEAFF. The full variable domain, in which reference TRBV2 and TRBJ1-1 provide the parts outside the CDR3, is EPEVTQTPSHQVTQMGQEVILRCVPISNHLYFYWYRQILGQKVEFLVSFYNNEISEKSEIFDDQFSVERPDGSNFTLKIRSTKLEDSAMYFCASSVDPAMGTEAFFGQGTRLTVV.

This chain connects TRBV28 to TRBJ2-7, with 8 bases lining up with TRBD1. Germline lookup yields CDR1 MDHEN and CDR2 SYDVKM. The CDR3 length is 16 residues. The V and J ends lost 5 bases and 0 bases, in that order; junction bases with no gene match: 9. CDR3 protein: CASSTYRGSVSYEQYF. DNA of the CDR3: TGTGCCAGCAGTACATACAGGGGGTCTGTCTCCTACGAGCAGTACTTC.

The chain recombines TRBV7-8 with TRBJ1-3; D gene unclear. Germline CDR1 and CDR2: SGHVS and FQNEAQ. The V end lost 5 bases, the J end lost 7 bases, and 15 bases lay between the germline ends. The CDR3 sequence is 14 residues long. CDR3 in amino acids: CASSPPPSRNTIYF. DNA of the CDR3: TGTGCCAGCAGCCCACCACCCTCAAGGAACACCATATATTTT.

V gene TRBV5-5 combines with J gene TRBJ1-2; D ambiguous. The CDR3 is 13 residues long. The germline CDR1 and CDR2 sequences are SGHKS and YYEKEE (reference sequence). The V end was cut by 1 base, the J end by 1 base, with 5 bases between. DNA for the CDR3: TGTGCCAGCAGCTTGCAGAGTAACTATGGCTACACCTTC. Its translation: CASSLQSNYGYTF.

The chain couples TRBV15 to TRBJ1-5, with a tentative D call TRBD1 (5 bases). This CDR3 is built from 13 residues. Trimming shortened V by 3 bases and J by 7 bases, and 10 bases separated the two germline ends. From germline, CDR1 is LNHNV and CDR2 YYDKDF (reference sequence). CDR3 DNA: TGTGCCACCAGCAGGGAGGGGTCCCAGCCCCAGCATTTT. Amino acids: CATSREGSQPQHF.

This clone was detected only a few times. The chain has TRBV5-4 and TRBJ2-7, with D perhaps matching TRBD1 (6 bases). There are 14 residues in the CDR3. V was shortened by 0 bases and J by 0 bases, with 7 bases between the two germline ends. Germline CDR1 is SGHNT and CDR2 is YYREEE (reference sequence). The CDR3 nucleotides read TGTGCCAGCAGCTTGGACAGGGTCTCCTACGAGCAGTACTTC. It specifies CASSLDRVSYEQYF.

The chain is built from TRBV7-2 and TRBJ2-1, with D possibly being TRBD2 (5 bases). Germline CDR1 is SGHTA and CDR2 is FQGNSA. Trimming took off 1 base at V and 0 bases at J, with 10 bases between the two ends. The CDR3 length is 16 residues. The CDR3 sequence: CASSLVGAASYNEQFF. DNA for the CDR3: TGTGCCAGCAGCTTAGTCGGAGCGGCCTCCTACAATGAGCAGTTCTTC.

The chain combines TRBV28 with TRBJ1-4, with a possible D match to TRBD1 (6 bases). V lost 5 bases and J 5 bases, leaving 18 bases between the germline ends. CDR1 and CDR2 (germline): MDHEN, SYDVKM. This CDR3 comprises 16 residues. The CDR3 here is CASSPFGQMGNEKLFF. For the CDR3, the DNA is TGTGCCAGCAGTCCCTTTGGACAGATGGGCAATGAAAAACTGTTTTTT. Looking up the rest from reference TRBV28 and TRBJ1-4 gives the full variable domain: DVKVTQSSRYLVKRTGEKVFLECVQDMDHENMFWYRQDPGLGLRLIYFSYDVKMKEKGDIPEGYSVSREKKERFSLILESASTNQTSMYLCASSPFGQMGNEKLFFGSGTQLSVL.

This clone was detected only a few times. The rearrangement uses TRBV25-1 and TRBJ2-7; either TRBD1 or TRBD2 may supply D (6 bases each). The CDR3 has 14 amino acids. Trimming removed 1 base from V and 5 bases from J, with 12 bases in between. From germline, CDR1 is MGHDK and CDR2 SYGVNS. CDR3 in DNA: TGTGCCAGCAGTGAATTTGGGGGGCAGGACGAGCAGTACTTC. Its translation: CASSEFGGQDEQYF.

The V call is TRBV10-3, the J call TRBJ2-3, with 9 positions matching TRBD1. The CDR3 loop spans 19 amino acids. Trimming removed 6 bases from V and 0 bases from J; junction bases left unmatched: 16. Germline values: CDR1 ENHRY, CDR2 SYGVKD. In nucleotides, the CDR3 is TGTGCCATCAGGCCCGGACAGGGGCAGCAACACAAAAGCACAGATACGCAGTATTTT. Protein sequence: CAIRPGQGQQHKSTDTQYF.

For the CDR3, the DNA is TGTGCCAGCAGGCGAGGAACCGGGAAAAACACCGGGGAGCTGTTTTTT. As protein: CASRRGTGKNTGELFF. V gene TRBV7-6 combines with J gene TRBJ2-2; possible D gene TRBD2, 5 bases. CDR1 and CDR2 (germline): SGHVS, FNYEAQ. This CDR3 comprises 16 residues. Trimming took 6 bases from V and 2 from J, leaving 16 bases between them.

The chain employs TRBV4-2 and TRBJ1-2; a weak D match, TRBD1 (5 bases). Trimming cost V 1 base and J 0 bases, with 18 bases left between them. The germline CDR1 and CDR2 sequences are LGHNA and YNFKEQ. This CDR3 region has 18 residues. CDR3 coding DNA: TGTGCCAGCAGCCAAGCCCGAGTCGGGGCTACGACTAACTATGGCTACACCTTC. Translated, it gives CASSQARVGATTNYGYTF.

J is TRBJ2-3 and V is TRBV4-1, with D possibly being TRBD2 (6 bases). V dropped 3 bases and J dropped 8 bases, with 30 bases sitting between them. Germline-derived CDR1 and CDR2 are MGHRA and YSYEKL. CDR3 size: 19 residues. The CDR3 DNA reads as TGCGCCAGCAGCCACCCAAAGGGCAGTCAGCTGCGGGAAGGAGGTACGCAGTATTTT. Translation gives CASSHPKGSQLREGGTQYF.

This clone was counted between two and nine times. This sequence joins TRBV4-2 and TRBJ1-1; D remains ambiguous. Germline V gene lookup returns CDR1 LGHNA and CDR2 YNFKEQ. The CDR3 is 11 amino acids. Trimming shortened V by 3 bases and J by 5 bases, and 4 bases separated the two germline ends. CDR3 nucleotide sequence: TGTGCCAGCAGCCAGGGAACTGAAGCTTTCTTT. It translates to CASSQGTEAFF.

The genes are TRBV27 and TRBJ2-1; D possibly corresponds to TRBD1 (6 bases). The CDR3 loop spans 15 amino acids. Germline-derived CDR1 and CDR2 are MNHEY and SMNVEV (reference sequence). V gave up 2 bases and J gave up 2 bases, with 10 bases separating them. CDR3 coding DNA: TGTGCCAGCAGTTTAGGACAGAGAACCTACAATGAGCAGTTCTTC. Translation gives CASSLGQRTYNEQFF.

V is TRBV7-3 and J is TRBJ2-7; D not certain. Germline V gives CDR1 SGHTA, CDR2 FQGTGA. The length of the CDR3 is 14 residues. V shed 2 bases and J shed 5 bases, with 13 bases lying between them. The CDR3 DNA reads as TGTGCCAGCAGCTTATTCCCCGGATTGGACGAGCAGTACTTC. Encoded protein: CASSLFPGLDEQYF.

The rearrangement joins TRBV9 to TRBJ1-3, with D hard to call. CDR1 is SGDLS and CDR2 is YYNGEE in the germline V gene. The CDR3 spans 16 residues. V was shortened by 0 bases and J by 3 bases, with 13 bases between the two germline ends. CDR3 amino acids: CASSVDPWANGNTIYF. Written as DNA, the CDR3 is TGTGCCAGCAGCGTAGACCCCTGGGCAAATGGAAACACCATATATTTT.

This CDR3 reads CASSQYRTGGREKLFF. Here the CDR3 DNA reads TGTGCCAGCAGCCAGTACCGGACAGGGGGAAGAGAAAAACTGTTTTTT. The chain couples TRBV5-6 to TRBJ1-4, with 10 positions matching TRBD1. V shed 4 bases and J 8 bases; nucleotides not matched to a gene: 11. CDR1 and CDR2 (germline): SGHDT, YYEEEE. The length of the CDR3 is 16 residues.